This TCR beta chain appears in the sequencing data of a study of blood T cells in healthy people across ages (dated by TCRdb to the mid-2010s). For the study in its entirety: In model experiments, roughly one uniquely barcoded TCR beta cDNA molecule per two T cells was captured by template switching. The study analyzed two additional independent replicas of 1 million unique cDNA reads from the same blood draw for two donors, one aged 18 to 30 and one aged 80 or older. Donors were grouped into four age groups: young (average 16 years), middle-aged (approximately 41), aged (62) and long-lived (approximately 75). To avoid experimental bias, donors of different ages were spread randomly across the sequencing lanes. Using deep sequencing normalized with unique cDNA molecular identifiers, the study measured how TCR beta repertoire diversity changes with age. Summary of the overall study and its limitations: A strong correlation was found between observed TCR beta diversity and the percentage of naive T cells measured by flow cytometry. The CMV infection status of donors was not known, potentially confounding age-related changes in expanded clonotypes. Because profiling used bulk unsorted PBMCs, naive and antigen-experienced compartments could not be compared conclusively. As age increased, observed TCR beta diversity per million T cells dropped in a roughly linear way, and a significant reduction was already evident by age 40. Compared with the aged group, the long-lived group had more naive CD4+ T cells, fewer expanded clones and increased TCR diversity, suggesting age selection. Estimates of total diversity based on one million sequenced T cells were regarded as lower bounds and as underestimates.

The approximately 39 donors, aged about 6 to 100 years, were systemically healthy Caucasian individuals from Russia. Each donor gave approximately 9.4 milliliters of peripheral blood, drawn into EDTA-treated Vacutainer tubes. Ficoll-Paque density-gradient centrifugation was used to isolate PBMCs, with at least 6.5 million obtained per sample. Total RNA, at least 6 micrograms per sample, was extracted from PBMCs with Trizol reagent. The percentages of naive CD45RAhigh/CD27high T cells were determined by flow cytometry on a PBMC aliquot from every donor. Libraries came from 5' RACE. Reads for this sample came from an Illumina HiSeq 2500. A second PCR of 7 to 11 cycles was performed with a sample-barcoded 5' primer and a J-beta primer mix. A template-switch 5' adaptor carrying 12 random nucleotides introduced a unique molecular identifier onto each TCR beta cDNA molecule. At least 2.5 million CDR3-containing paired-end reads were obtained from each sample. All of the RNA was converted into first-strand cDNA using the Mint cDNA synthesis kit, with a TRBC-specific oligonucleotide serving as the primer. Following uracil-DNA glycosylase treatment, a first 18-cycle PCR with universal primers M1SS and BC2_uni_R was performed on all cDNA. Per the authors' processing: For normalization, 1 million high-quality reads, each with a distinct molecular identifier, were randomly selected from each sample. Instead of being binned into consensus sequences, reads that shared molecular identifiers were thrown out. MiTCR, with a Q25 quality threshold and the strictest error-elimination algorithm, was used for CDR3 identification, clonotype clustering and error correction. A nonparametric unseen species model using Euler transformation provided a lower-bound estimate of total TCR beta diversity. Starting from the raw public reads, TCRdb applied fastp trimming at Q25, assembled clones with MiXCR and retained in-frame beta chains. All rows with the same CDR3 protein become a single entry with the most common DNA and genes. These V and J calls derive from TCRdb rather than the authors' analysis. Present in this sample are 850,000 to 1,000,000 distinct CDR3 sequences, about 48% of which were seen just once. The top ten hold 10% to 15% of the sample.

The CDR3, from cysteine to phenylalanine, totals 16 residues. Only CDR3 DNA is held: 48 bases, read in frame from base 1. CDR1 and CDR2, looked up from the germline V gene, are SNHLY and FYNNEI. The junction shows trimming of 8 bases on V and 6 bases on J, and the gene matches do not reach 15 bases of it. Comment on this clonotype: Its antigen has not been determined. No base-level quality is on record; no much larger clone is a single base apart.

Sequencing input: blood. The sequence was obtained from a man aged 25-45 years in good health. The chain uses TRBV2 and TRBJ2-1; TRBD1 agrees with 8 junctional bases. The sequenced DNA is TGTGCCAGCTTGCCTACCACCGACAGGGGAGGCAATGAGCAGTTCTTC. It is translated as CASLPTTDRGGNEQFF.